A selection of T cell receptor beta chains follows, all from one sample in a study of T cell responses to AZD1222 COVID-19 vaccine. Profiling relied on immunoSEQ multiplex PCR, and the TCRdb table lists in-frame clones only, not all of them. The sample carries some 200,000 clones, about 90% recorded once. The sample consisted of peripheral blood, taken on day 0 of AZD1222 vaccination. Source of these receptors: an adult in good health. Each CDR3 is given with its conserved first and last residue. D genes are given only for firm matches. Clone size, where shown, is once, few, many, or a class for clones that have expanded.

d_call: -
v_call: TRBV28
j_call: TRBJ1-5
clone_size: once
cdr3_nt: TGTGCCAGCACCCCCCGGGGGGGTTCGGGCAATCAGCCCCAGCATTTT
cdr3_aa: CASTPRGGSGNQPQHF

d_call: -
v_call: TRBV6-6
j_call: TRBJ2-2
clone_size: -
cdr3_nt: TGTGCCAGCATTTTAGACAGAAACACCGGGGAGCTGTTTTTT
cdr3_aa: CASILDRNTGELFF

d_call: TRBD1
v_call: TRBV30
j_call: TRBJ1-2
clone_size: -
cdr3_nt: TGTGCCTGGCGGGACAGGGCCTATGGCTACACCTTC
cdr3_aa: CAWRDRAYGYTF

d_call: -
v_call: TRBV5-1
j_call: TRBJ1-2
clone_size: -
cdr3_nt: TGCGCCAGCAGCTTTAGGCAGGGGAACGAGGGTGGCTACACCTTC
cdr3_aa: CASSFRQGNEGGYTF

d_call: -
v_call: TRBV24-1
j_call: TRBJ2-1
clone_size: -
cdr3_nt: TGTGCCACCAGTGTGGCCGCAGGTGATGAGCAGTTCTTC
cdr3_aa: CATSVAAGDEQFF

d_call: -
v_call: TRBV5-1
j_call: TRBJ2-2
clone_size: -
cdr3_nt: TGCGCCAGCCGCATCGGGGGTGACACCGGGGAGCTGTTTTTT
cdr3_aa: CASRIGGDTGELFF

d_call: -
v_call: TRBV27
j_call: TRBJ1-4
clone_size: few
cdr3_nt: TGTGCCAGCAGTTTACACATCGGTCGTGCAAAGCGTGAAAAACTGTTTTTT
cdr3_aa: CASSLHIGRAKREKLFF

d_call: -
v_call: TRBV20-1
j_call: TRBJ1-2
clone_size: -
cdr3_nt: TGCAGTGCCAGTACAGCGGCGGCTGGCTACACCTTC
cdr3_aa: CSASTAAAGYTF

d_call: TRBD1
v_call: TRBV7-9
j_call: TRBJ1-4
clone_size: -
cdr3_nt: TGTGCCAGCAGCCAAGGGGACAGGGGAGGCGAAAAACTGTTTTTT
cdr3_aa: CASSQGDRGGEKLFF

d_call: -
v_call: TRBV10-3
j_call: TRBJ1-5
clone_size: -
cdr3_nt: TGTGCCATCAGCCTTGAGGGAGGGAACAATCAGCCCCAGCATTTT
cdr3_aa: CAISLEGGNNQPQHF

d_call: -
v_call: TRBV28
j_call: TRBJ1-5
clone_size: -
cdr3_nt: TGTGCCAGTGCTAGCAATCAGCCCCAGCATTTT
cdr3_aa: CASASNQPQHF

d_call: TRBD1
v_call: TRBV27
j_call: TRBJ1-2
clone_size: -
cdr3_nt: TGTGCCAGCAGTTTCACAGGGGGCCCAAACTATGGCTACACCTTC
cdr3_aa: CASSFTGGPNYGYTF

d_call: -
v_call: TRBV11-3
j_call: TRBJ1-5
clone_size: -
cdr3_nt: TGTGCCAGCAACGACGGGGGGGACAATCAGCCCCAGCATTTT
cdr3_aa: CASNDGGDNQPQHF

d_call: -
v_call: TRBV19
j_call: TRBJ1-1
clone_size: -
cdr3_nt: TGTGCCAGTAGTATGGAAATCGGGCTAGGGACCCCGAACACTGAAGCTTTCTTT
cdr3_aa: CASSMEIGLGTPNTEAFF

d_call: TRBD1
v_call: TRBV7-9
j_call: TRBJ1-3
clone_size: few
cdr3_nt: TGTGCCAGCAGCTTAGGAGGACAGGGGTCCGGAGGAAACACCATATATTTT
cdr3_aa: CASSLGGQGSGGNTIYF

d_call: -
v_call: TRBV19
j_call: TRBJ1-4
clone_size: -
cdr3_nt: TGTGCCAGTAGTAGGCCGCAGCACCCAGAAAAACTGTTTTTT
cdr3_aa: CASSRPQHPEKLFF

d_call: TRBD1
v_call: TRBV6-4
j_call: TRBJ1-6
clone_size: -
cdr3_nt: TGTGCCAGCAGTTCATCGGACAGGGGCGTTTATTCACCCCTCCACTTT
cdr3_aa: CASSSSDRGVYSPLHF

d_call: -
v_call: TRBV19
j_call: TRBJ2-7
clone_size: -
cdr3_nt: TGTGCCAGTAGTATCTCCAGAGCTTACGAGCAGTACTTC
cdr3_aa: CASSISRAYEQYF

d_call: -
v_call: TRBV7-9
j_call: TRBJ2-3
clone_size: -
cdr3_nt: TGTGCCAGCAGCTTAGTGGGACGGACCACAGATACGCAGTATTTT
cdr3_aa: CASSLVGRTTDTQYF

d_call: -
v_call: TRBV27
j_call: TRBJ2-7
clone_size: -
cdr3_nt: TGTGCCAGCAGTTTTGGGATCGGGCGGGAGCAGTACTTC
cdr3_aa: CASSFGIGREQYF

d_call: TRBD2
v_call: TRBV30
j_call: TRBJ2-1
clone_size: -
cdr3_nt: TGTGCCTGGACCATCGGAACTAGCGGGAGGGGCAATGAGCAGTTCTTC
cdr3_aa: CAWTIGTSGRGNEQFF

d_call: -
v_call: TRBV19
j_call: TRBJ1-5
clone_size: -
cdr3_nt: TGTGCCAGTAGCCCAGTCTTAAATCAGCCCCAGCATTTT
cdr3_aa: CASSPVLNQPQHF

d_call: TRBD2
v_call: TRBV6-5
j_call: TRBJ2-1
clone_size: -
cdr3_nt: TGTGCCAGCAGTAACGCGGGGGGGTATGTGAATGAGCAGTTCTTC
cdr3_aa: CASSNAGGYVNEQFF

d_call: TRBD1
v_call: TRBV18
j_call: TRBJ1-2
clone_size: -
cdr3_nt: TGTGCCAGCTCACCCCAGGACAGGGCCAACTATGGCTACACCTTC
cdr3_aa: CASSPQDRANYGYTF

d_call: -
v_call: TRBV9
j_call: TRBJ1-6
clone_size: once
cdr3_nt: TGTGCCAGCAGCGTAGGAGTGGGTAGCTCCTATAATTCACCCCTCCACTTT
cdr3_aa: CASSVGVGSSYNSPLHF

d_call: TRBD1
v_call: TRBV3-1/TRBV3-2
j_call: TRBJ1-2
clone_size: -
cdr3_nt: TGTGCCAGCAGCCAAGTCGACAGGGAGGCTTGGGGCTACACCTTC
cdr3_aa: CASSQVDREAWGYTF

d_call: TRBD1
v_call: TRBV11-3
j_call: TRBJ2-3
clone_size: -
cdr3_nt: TGTGCCAGCAGCTTTAGGGGGCGCATCACAGATACGCAGTATTTT
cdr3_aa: CASSFRGRITDTQYF

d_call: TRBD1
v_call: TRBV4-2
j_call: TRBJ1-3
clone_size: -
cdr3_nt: TGTGCCAGCAGCCAAGAAACCACACAGGGGTCTAATGCTGGAAACACCATATATTTT
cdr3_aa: CASSQETTQGSNAGNTIYF

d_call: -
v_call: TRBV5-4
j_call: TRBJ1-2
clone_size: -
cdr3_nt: TGTGCCAGCAGCTTAGCGGGGGACGGCTACACCTTC
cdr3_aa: CASSLAGDGYTF

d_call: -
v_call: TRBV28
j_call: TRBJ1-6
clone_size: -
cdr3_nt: TGTGCCAGCATACAGGGTGTCAATTCACCCCTCCACTTT
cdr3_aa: CASIQGVNSPLHF

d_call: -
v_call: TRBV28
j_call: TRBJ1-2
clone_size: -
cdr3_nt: TGTGCCGCTGGGGGCCCCTATGGCTACACCTTC
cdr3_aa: CAAGGPYGYTF

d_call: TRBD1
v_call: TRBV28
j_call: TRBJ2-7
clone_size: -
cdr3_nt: TGTGCCAGCAGTTCCGGGACAGGGATTTCCTACGAGCAGTACTTC
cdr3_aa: CASSSGTGISYEQYF

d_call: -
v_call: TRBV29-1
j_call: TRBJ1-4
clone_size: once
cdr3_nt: TGCAGCGCCAGGGACACTAATGAAAAACTGTTTTTT
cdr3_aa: CSARDTNEKLFF

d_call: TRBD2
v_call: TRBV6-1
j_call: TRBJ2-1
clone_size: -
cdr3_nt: TGTGCCAGCAGTGAAAGGGGGAGCGGGGGGCCCTACGACAATGAGCAGTTCTTC
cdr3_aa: CASSERGSGGPYDNEQFF

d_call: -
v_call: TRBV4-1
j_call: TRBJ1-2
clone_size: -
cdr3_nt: TGCGCCAGCAGCACCCGAATGGAGCAAGGCTATGGCTACACCTTC
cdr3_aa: CASSTRMEQGYGYTF

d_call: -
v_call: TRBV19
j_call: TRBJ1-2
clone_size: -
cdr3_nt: TGTGCCAGTAGTTCCTTCCAGGACCCCAAAGGAGCTTATGGCTACACCTTC
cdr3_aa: CASSSFQDPKGAYGYTF

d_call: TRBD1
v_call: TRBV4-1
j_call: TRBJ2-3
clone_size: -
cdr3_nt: TGCGCCAGCAGCCAAGTCCGGGACAGGGGCACAGATACGCAGTATTTT
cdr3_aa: CASSQVRDRGTDTQYF

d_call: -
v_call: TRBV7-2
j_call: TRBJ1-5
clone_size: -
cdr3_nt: TGTGCCAGCAGCTTAGCGCTTAGGGGACGAAATCAGCCCCAGCATTTT
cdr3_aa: CASSLALRGRNQPQHF

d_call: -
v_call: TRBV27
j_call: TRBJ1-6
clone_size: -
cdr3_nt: TGTGCCAGCAGTTTATCGGGGGCGCGGGTGACACCCCTCCACTTT
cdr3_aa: CASSLSGARVTPLHF

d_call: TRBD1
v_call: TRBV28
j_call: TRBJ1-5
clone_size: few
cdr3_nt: TGTGCCAGCAGTACACCGGGACAGGGAATTCAGCCCCAGCATTTT
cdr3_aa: CASSTPGQGIQPQHF

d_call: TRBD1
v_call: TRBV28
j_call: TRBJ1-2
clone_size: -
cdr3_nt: TGTGCCAGCAGTTTCCAAGGACAGGCCCTCGGCTATGGCTACACCTTC
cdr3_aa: CASSFQGQALGYGYTF

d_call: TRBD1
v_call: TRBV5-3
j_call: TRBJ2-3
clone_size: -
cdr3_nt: TGTGCCAGAAGCCGAGGGGACAGGGATAGCACAGATACGCAGTATTTT
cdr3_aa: CARSRGDRDSTDTQYF

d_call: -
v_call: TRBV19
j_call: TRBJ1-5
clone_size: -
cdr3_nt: TGTGCCAGTAGTATCGCTAGCAATCAGCCCCAGCATTTT
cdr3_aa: CASSIASNQPQHF

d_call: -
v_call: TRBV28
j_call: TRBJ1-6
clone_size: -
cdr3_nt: TGTGCCAGCAGTTTATACCCAGCACAGGACAGTTCACCCCTCCACTTT
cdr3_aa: CASSLYPAQDSSPLHF

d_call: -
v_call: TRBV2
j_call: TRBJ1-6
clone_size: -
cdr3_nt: TGTGCCAGCACCGACGCGAGCTCCTATAATTCACCCCTCCACTTT
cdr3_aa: CASTDASSYNSPLHF

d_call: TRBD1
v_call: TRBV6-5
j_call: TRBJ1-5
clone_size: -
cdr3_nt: TGTGCCAGCAGCGCGACAGGGAATGAACAGCCCCAGCATTTT
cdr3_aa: CASSATGNEQPQHF

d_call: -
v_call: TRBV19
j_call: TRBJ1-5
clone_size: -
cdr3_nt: TGTGCCAGTAGGTCCGGGGGAGAGGGTGATCAGCCCCAGCATTTT
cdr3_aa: CASRSGGEGDQPQHF

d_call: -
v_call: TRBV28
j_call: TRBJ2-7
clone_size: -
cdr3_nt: TGTGCCAGCAGTTTCGTCCACGAGCAGTACTTC
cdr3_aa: CASSFVHEQYF

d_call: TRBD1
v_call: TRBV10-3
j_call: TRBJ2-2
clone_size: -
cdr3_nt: TGTGCCATCAATAGACAGGGCGCGAACACCGGGGAGCTGTTTTTT
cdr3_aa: CAINRQGANTGELFF

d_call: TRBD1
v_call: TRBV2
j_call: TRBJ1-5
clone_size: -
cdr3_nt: TGTGCCAGCAGTGAAGCGGAGGGACAGGGCCGTCAGCCCCAGCATTTT
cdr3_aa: CASSEAEGQGRQPQHF

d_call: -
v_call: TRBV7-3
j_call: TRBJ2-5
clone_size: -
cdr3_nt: TGTGCCAGCAGCTTAATGGCCGGTAAAGAGACCCAGTACTTC
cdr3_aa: CASSLMAGKETQYF